The clone carrying this T cell receptor (beta chain) was recorded a few times. Its target is not known. These data are taken from a study of CD8 T cells in ankylosing spondylitis. The authors made TCR beta libraries by quantitative 5'-RACE with molecular barcodes. A single record per CDR3 protein comes from TCRdb applying MiXCR to the 5' RACE reads. The sample has about 300,000 distinct CDR3 sequences, less than 25% seen once. The length of the CDR3 is 13 residues. The J segment lost 7 bases and the V segment lost 4 bases, leaving 4 bases of the junction unmatched. Germline V gives CDR1 MNHNS, CDR2 SASEGT. Regarding the study as a whole: Several of the motif variants were reported before in synovial fluid and blood from reactive arthritis. Disease-linked clones bore a CD8+ phenotype, appearing relatively rarely in peripheral blood.

The TCR was taken from a female donor with ankylosing spondylitis or in good health (not recorded which). Sequencing was carried out using blood, either unsorted or a sorted T cell fraction (not recorded which). V usage is TRBV6-1 and J usage is TRBJ2-1; 7 nucleotides agree with TRBD2. The CDR3 protein is CASSGLARNEQFF. As DNA, the CDR3 is TGTGCCAGCAGTGGACTAGCTCGGAATGAGCAGTTCTTC.